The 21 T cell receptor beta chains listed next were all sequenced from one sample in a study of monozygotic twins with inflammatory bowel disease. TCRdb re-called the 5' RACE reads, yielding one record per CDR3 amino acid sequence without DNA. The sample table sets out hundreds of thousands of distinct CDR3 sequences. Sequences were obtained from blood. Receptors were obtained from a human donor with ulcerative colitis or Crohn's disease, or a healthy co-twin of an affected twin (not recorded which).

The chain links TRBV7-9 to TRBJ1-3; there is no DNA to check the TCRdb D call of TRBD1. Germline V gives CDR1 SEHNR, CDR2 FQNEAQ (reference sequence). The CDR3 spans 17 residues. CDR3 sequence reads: CASNNIQAYSSGNTIYF. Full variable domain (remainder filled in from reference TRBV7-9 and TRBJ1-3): DTGVSQNPRHKITKRGQNVTFRCDPISEHNRLYWYRQTLGQGPEFLTYFQNEAQLEKSRLLSDRFSAERPKGSFSTLEIQRTEQGDSAMYLCASNNIQAYSSGNTIYFGEGSWLTVV.

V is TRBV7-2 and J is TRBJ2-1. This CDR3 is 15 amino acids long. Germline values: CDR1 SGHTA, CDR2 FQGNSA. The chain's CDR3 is CASSPRTEMYNEQFF.

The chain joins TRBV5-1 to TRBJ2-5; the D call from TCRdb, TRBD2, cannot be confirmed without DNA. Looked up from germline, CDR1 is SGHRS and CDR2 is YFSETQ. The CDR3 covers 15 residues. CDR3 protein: CASSLGTSGGETQYF. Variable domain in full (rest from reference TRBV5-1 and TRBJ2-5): KAGVTQTPRYLIKTRGQQVTLSCSPISGHRSVSWYQQTPGQGLQFLFEYFSETQRNKGNFPGRFSGRQFSNSRSEMNVSTLELGDSALYLCASSLGTSGGETQYFGPGTRLLVL.

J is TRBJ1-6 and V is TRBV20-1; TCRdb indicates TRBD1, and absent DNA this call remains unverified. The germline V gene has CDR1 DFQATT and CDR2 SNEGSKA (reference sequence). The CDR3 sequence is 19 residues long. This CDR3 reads CSATPRGQGEISYNSPLHF.

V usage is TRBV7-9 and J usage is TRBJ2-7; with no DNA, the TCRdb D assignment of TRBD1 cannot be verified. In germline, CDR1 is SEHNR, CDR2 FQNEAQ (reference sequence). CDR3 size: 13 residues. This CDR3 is CASSFVSGLEQYF.

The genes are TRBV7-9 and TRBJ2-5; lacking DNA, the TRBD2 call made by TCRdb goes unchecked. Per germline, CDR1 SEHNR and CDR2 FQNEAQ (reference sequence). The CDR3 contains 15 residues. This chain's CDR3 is CASSLAGLAGETQYF.

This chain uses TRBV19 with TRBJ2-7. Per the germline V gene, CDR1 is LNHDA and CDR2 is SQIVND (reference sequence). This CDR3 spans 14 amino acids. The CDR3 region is CASSIRTATYEQYF.

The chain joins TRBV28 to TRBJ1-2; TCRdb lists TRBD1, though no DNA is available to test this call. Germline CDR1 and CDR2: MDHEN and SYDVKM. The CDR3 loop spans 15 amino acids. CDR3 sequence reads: CASSSGQIINYGYTF.

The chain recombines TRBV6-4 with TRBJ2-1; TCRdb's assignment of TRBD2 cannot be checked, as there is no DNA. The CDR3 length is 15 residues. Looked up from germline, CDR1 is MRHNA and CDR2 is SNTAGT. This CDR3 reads CASSDGAGGPNEQFF.

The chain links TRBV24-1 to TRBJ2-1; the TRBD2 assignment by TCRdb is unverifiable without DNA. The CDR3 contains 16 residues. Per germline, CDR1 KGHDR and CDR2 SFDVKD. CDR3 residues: CATSDFAGTNYNEQFF.

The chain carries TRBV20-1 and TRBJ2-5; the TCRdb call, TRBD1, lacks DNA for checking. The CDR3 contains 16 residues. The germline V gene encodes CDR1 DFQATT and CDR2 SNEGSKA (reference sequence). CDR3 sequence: CSATAPTGTGEKTQYF.

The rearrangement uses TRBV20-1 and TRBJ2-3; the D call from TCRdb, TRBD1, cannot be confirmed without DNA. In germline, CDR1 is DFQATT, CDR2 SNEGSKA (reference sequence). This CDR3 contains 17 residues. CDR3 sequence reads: CKGTKPPVRQRADTQYF.

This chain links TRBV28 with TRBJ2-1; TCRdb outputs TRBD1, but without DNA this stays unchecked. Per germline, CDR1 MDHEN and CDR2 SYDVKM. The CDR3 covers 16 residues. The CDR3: CASSLEWGGVINEQFF. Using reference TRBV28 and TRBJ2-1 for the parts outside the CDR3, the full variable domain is DVKVTQSSRYLVKRTGEKVFLECVQDMDHENMFWYRQDPGLGLRLIYFSYDVKMKEKGDIPEGYSVSREKKERFSLILESASTNQTSMYLCASSLEWGGVINEQFFGPGTRLTVL.

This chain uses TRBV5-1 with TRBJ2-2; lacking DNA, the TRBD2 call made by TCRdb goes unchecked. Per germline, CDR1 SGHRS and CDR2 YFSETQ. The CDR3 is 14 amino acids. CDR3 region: CASRRLESSGELFF.

The CDR3 protein is CSASPNPGQETQYF. The V gene is TRBV20-1, the J gene TRBJ2-5; TCRdb proposes TRBD1, but this gene call is untestable without DNA. Germline CDR1 reads DFQATT; CDR2 reads SNEGSKA (reference sequence). The CDR3 is 14 amino acids.

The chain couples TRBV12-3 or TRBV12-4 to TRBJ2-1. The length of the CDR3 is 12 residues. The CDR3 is CATRRNLDEQFF.

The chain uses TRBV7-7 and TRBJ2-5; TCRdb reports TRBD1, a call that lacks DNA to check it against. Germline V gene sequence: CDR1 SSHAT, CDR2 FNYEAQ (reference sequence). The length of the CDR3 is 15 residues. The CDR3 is CASSLGTGGQETQYF.

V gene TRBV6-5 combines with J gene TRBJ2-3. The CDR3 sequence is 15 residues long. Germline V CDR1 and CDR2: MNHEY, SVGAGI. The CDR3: CASSYIGGGTDTQYF.

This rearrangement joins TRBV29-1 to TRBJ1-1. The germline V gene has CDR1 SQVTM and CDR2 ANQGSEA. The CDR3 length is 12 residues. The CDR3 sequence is CSVDTGYTEAFF.

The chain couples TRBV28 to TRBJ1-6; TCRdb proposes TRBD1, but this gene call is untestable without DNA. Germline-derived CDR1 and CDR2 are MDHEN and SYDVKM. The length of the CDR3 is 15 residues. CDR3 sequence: CASSLLLASGSPLHF.

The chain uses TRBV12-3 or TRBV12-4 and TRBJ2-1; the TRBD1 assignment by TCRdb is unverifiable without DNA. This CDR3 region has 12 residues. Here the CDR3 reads CASSPLYNEQFF.